Listed here are 22 T cell receptor beta chains from one sample, sequenced in a study of blood T cell repertoires in COVID-19. The repertoire was sequenced with immunoSEQ multiplex PCR; TCRdb's copy has only in-frame clones and lacks some. Among approximately 260,000 clones listed, approximately 80% were seen once. Sample: peripheral blood. All receptors come from a woman at least 80 years old with active or convalescent COVID-19.

This chain connects TRBV7-9 to TRBJ2-7, with 8 bases matching TRBD2. Losses at the gene ends were 5 bases for V and 0 bases for J; bases not matched to a gene: 3. Germline V gene lookup returns CDR1 SEHNR and CDR2 FQNEAQ (reference sequence). The CDR3 runs 14 residues. The CDR3 nucleotides are TGTGCCAGCAGCCCCCGGGGGGGCTCCTACGAGCAGTACTTC. It is translated as CASSPRGGSYEQYF.

The rearrangement joins TRBV24-1 to TRBJ2-7, with 10 bases lining up with TRBD1. Trimming at V came to 2 bases and at J to 5 bases, leaving 11 bases not matched to a gene. The CDR3 spans 17 residues. CDR1 is KGHDR, CDR2 SFDVKD, per germline. Here the CDR3 reads CATSDSAPGQGFNEQYF. The CDR3 DNA follows: TGTGCCACCAGTGATTCGGCTCCGGGACAGGGGTTTAACGAGCAGTACTTC.

In this sample, this clone turned up once. The V call is TRBV5-6, the J call TRBJ1-1; D unclear. The V and J ends lost 4 bases and 1 base respectively, with 23 bases between them. The CDR3 is 18 residues long. Germline loops: CDR1 SGHDT, CDR2 YYEEEE. Here the CDR3 DNA reads TGTGCCAGCAGCCCCGAGGCGTCAGCCAACCAGCCGAACACTGAAGCTTTCTTT. Its translation: CASSPEASANQPNTEAFF.

Only a few counts were recorded for this clone. In DNA form, the CDR3 reads TGTGCCAGCTCAGCCACTATCGGACAGGCTGGGGCCAACGTCCTGACTTTC. Residues: CASSATIGQAGANVLTF. The gene calls are TRBV18 and TRBJ2-6, with TRBD1 matching 7 bases. With V trimmed by 5 bases and J by 2 bases, 9 bases remained unmatched. Germline CDR1 KGHSH, CDR2 LQKENI. This CDR3 contains 17 residues.

Notes on this clone: This sample includes further DNA sequences coding for the same CDR3. The rearrangement links TRBV5-1 to TRBJ2-5; D is uncertain. CDR3 length: 14 residues. V lost 0 bases to trimming and J lost 2 bases, with 8 bases between them. Germline values: CDR1 SGHRS, CDR2 YFSETQ. The CDR3 protein is CASSLDPGQETQYF. The CDR3 DNA is TGCGCCAGCAGCTTGGATCCAGGACAAGAGACCCAGTACTTC.

V and J are TRBV27 and TRBJ2-3; 9 bases are shared with TRBD2. The J segment lost 3 bases and the V segment lost 6 bases, leaving 4 bases of the junction unmatched. This CDR3 is built from 14 residues. CDR1 is MNHEY and CDR2 is SMNVEV in the germline V gene (reference sequence). The CDR3 sequence: CASRPSGTTDTQYF. The CDR3 region has the DNA TGTGCCAGCAGACCTAGCGGGACTACAGATACGCAGTATTTT.

This chain's CDR3 is CASSQGRGTGREKLFF. The DNA for the CDR3 is TGTGCCAGTAGTCAGGGTAGGGGGACAGGAAGAGAAAAACTGTTTTTT. V gene TRBV19 combines with J gene TRBJ1-4, with 8 bases aligning to TRBD1. Germline values: CDR1 LNHDA, CDR2 SQIVND (reference sequence). V trimming: 5 bases; J trimming: 8 bases; junction bases outside the gene matches: 13. The CDR3 runs 16 residues.

V and J are TRBV12-3 or TRBV12-4 and TRBJ2-7; D might be TRBD1 (6 bases). The CDR3 sequence is 11 residues long. Trimming removed 5 bases from V and 7 bases from J, with 9 bases in between. The CDR3 DNA follows: TGTGCCAGCAGTCCCGACAGGGAGCAGTACTTC. The encoded protein is CASSPDREQYF.

This clone has just a few counts. V is TRBV10-1 and J is TRBJ1-4; D might be TRBD1 (5 bases). Per germline, CDR1 WNHNN and CDR2 SYGVQD (reference sequence). The CDR3 is 13 amino acids. Trimming left V 7 bases short and J 1 base short, with 7 bases between. The CDR3 spells CASKGETNEKLFF. The CDR3, as DNA: TGCGCCAGCAAAGGGGAAACTAATGAAAAACTGTTTTTT.

V gene TRBV20-1 combines with J gene TRBJ2-1; no reliable D call. The CDR3 consists of 11 residues. Per germline, CDR1 DFQATT and CDR2 SNEGSKA (reference sequence). Trimming shortened V by 7 bases and J by 4 bases, and 8 bases separated the two germline ends. Written as DNA, the CDR3 is TGCAGTGGGCCAAATTACAATGAGCAGTTCTTC. Its protein product is CSGPNYNEQFF.

The CDR3 DNA reads TGTGCCAGCAGTGATAGACAGGGAAGGCAGCCCCAGCATTTT. It specifies CASSDRQGRQPQHF. The chain carries TRBV6-1 and TRBJ1-5, with TRBD1 matching 7 bases. J gave up 7 bases and V 3 bases, and 6 bases lay outside the gene matches. Germline V gives CDR1 MNHNS, CDR2 SASEGT. This CDR3 comprises 14 residues.

The chain uses TRBV16 and TRBJ2-2; D gene uncertain. The germline CDR1 and CDR2 sequences are KGHSY and FQNENV. V shed 0 bases and J shed 2 bases, with 4 bases lying between them. The CDR3 length is 14 residues. The CDR3: CASSQSRNTGELFF. In DNA, the CDR3 is TGTGCCAGCAGCCAATCCAGAAACACCGGGGAGCTGTTTTTT.

The chain has TRBV19 and TRBJ1-5; a weak D match, TRBD1 (6 bases). The CDR3 consists of 15 residues. V gave up 6 bases and J gave up 2 bases, with 14 bases separating them. CDR1 and CDR2 (germline): LNHDA, SQIVND (reference sequence). CDR3 residues: CASSSWGHGNQPQHF. In DNA form, the CDR3 reads TGTGCCAGTAGCTCTTGGGGGCACGGCAATCAGCCCCAGCATTTT.

V gene TRBV28 combines with J gene TRBJ1-5, with TRBD1 identical over 10 bases. Germline V gene lookup returns CDR1 MDHEN and CDR2 SYDVKM. The ends lost 10 bases at V and 7 bases at J; junction bases unmatched: 13. The CDR3 length is 15 residues. The CDR3 sequence is CATVKGTGVWQPQHF. As DNA, the CDR3 is TGTGCCACCGTGAAAGGGACAGGGGTTTGGCAGCCCCAGCATTTT.

This clone appeared a few times. The J gene is TRBJ1-2, the V gene TRBV28; possible D gene TRBD1, 5 bases. V lost 5 bases, J lost 1 base, and 11 bases lay in between. Germline CDR1 and CDR2: MDHEN and SYDVKM. The CDR3 has 14 residues. The CDR3 region is CASSLGHFNYGYTF. As DNA, the CDR3 is TGTGCCAGCAGTCTAGGACACTTTAACTATGGCTACACCTTC.

The chain couples TRBV18 to TRBJ2-5, with 7 bases identical to TRBD2. The CDR3 is made up of 14 amino acids. Germline values: CDR1 KGHSH, CDR2 LQKENI. V trimming: 2 bases; J trimming: 1 base; junction bases outside the gene matches: 1. Written as DNA, the CDR3 is TGTGCCAGCTCACCAAGGACTAGCCAAGAGACCCAGTACTTC. Translated: CASSPRTSQETQYF.

V usage is TRBV3-1 (or the pseudogene TRBV3-2) and J usage is TRBJ2-1; D possibly corresponds to TRBD2 (6 bases). This CDR3 contains 13 residues. V was clipped by 1 base and J by 6 bases, with 7 bases between them. The germline gives CDR1 LGHDT, CDR2 YNNKEL (reference sequence). The CDR3 region has the DNA TGTGCCAGCAGCCAAGTGGGGGGCAATGAGCAGTTCTTC. This gives the protein CASSQVGGNEQFF.

This clone was recorded only once. The genes are TRBV28 and TRBJ1-2; 8 bases match TRBD1. V shed 11 bases, J shed 4 bases, and the junction held 12 bases outside the gene matches. Germline V CDR1 and CDR2: MDHEN, SYDVKM. This CDR3 has 14 amino acids. The CDR3 DNA sequence: TGTGCCTGCTGGACAGGGTCAAAGGGCTATGGCTACACCTTC. It encodes CACWTGSKGYGYTF.

The table lists this clone with a count of one. The CDR3 spells CASSPYPGDTNEKLFF. The CDR3 region has the DNA TGTGCCAGCTCACCGTACCCAGGGGATACTAATGAAAAACTGTTTTTT. The rearrangement uses TRBV18 and TRBJ1-4; D perhaps matches TRBD1 (6 bases). Germline V gives CDR1 KGHSH, CDR2 LQKENI. CDR3 length: 16 residues. Trimming shortened V by 3 bases and J by 2 bases, and 13 bases separated the two germline ends. Variable domain in full (rest from reference TRBV18 and TRBJ1-4): NAGVMQNPRHLVRRRGQEARLRCSPMKGHSHVYWYRQLPEEGLKFMVYLQKENIIDESGMPKERFSAEFPKEGPSILRIQQVVRGDSAAYFCASSPYPGDTNEKLFFGSGTQLSVL.

The rearrangement links TRBV19 to TRBJ1-2; 10 bases are shared with TRBD1. Germline V gene data show CDR1 as LNHDA and CDR2 as SQIVND (reference sequence). The CDR3 is 15 amino acids. Trimming at V came to 2 bases and at J to 5 bases, leaving 5 bases not matched to a gene. CDR3 nucleotides: TGTGCCAGTAGTATATCATTGGACAGGGGGTATGGCTACACCTTC. Translated: CASSISLDRGYGYTF.

The rearrangement links TRBV6-5 to TRBJ1-3, with 8 bases aligning to TRBD1. In germline, CDR1 is MNHEY, CDR2 SVGAGI. The CDR3 extends over 14 amino acids. The V and J ends lost 4 bases and 11 bases, in that order; junction bases with no gene match: 10. The CDR3 DNA follows: TGTGCCAGCAGTTCCGGGACAGGATTTTCCCCCATATATTTT. This codes for CASSSGTGFSPIYF.

This chain uses TRBV2 with TRBJ2-5; D may be TRBD2 (6 bases). The V end lost 4 bases, the J end lost 3 bases, and 15 bases lay between the germline ends. CDR1 is SNHLY, CDR2 FYNNEI, per germline. This CDR3 has 15 residues. In nucleotides, the CDR3 is TGTGCCAGCAGTGCGGCCGGGACTCAAAAAGAGACCCAGTACTTC. This translates into CASSAAGTQKETQYF.